These T cell receptor beta chains were read from a single sample in a study of siplizumab effects on memory and regulatory T cells. Sequencing was performed with immunoSEQ multiplex PCR; in TCRdb, only in-frame clones are kept and a portion is missing. The sample consists of some 97,000 clones, around 95% of them appearing once. Sequencing used Tregs sorted from blood. These receptors came from a human donor in good health. Both conserved end residues are part of each CDR3. A D gene is named only where the DNA matches it firmly. Not all rows give a size; the values are once, few, many and, for expanded clones, a class.

.	TRBV9	TRBJ2-7	14	.	TGTGCCAGCAGCGTAGCGGGAGCCTCAAACGAGCAGTACTTC	CASSVAGASNEQYF
.	TRBV19	TRBJ1-5	15	.	TGTGCCAGCGAGATAAGGCCGTATAGCAATCAGCCCCAGCATTTT	CASEIRPYSNQPQHF
.	TRBV5-1	TRBJ2-1	15	TRBD2	TGCGCCAGCAGCCGCGTAGCGGGAGGGCCAGATGAGCAGTTCTTC	CASSRVAGGPDEQFF
.	TRBV30	TRBJ2-7	13	.	TGTGCCTGGAACGCATGGGGAGGAGGCGAGCAGTACTTC	CAWNAWGGGEQYF
.	TRBV7-2	TRBJ2-7	17	.	TGTGCCAGCAGCTTATTCGCGGGACAGCTCATTTCCTACGAGCAGTACTTC	CASSLFAGQLISYEQYF
.	TRBV11-2	TRBJ2-7	15	TRBD2	TGTGCCAGCAGCTCCCGGACTAGCGGGAGGTACGAGCAGTACTTC	CASSSRTSGRYEQYF
.	TRBV5-1	TRBJ1-5	15	.	TGCGCCAGCAGCTTGGATGGCACCTACGGGCAGCCCCAGCATTTT	CASSLDGTYGQPQHF
.	TRBV30	TRBJ2-7	14	.	TGTGCCGGACGCCGGGCAGTTGCCCCCCACGAGCAGTACTTC	CAGRRAVAPHEQYF
.	TRBV9	TRBJ2-7	15	TRBD1	TGTGCCAGCAGCGTTCTTGACAGGGGTCCCTCCGAGCAGTACTTC	CASSVLDRGPSEQYF
.	TRBV19	TRBJ2-2	14	.	TGTGCCAGTACCCGGACAGCGAACACCGGGGAGCTGTTTTTT	CASTRTANTGELFF
.	TRBV19	TRBJ2-5	15	.	TGTGCCAGTAGTCCGGGGATACGACCCCAAGAGACCCAGTACTTC	CASSPGIRPQETQYF
.	TRBV27	TRBJ2-3	16	TRBD2	TGTGCCAGCAGTCTGACTAGCGGGGTCCCTCCCCAAGTACGGTATTTT	CASSLTSGVPPQVRYF
.	TRBV5-1	TRBJ2-7	16	TRBD2	TGCGCCAGCAGCTTGGTGGTGGGAGGGCCAGGATACGAGCAGTACTTC	CASSLVVGGPGYEQYF
many	TRBV27	TRBJ1-5	16	.	TGTGCCAGCAGTCCCCAAAGGATCGGAGGCAATCAGCCCCAGCATTTT	CASSPQRIGGNQPQHF
.	TRBV7-8	TRBJ2-7	17	TRBD2	TGTGCCAGCAGCTTAGGGTTGTTAGCGGGAGGTCGGTACGAGCAGTACTTC	CASSLGLLAGGRYEQYF
.	TRBV28	TRBJ2-7	12	.	TGTGCCAGCAGTGGGACGGCCTACGAGCAGTACTTC	CASSGTAYEQYF
.	TRBV30	TRBJ2-3	16	TRBD1	TGTGCCTGGAGTTTCCTAGGGACAGGTCAGACAGATACGCAGTATTTT	CAWSFLGTGQTDTQYF
.	TRBV7-6	TRBJ2-1	15	.	TGTGCCAGCAGCTATCGGGGGAGCTCCTACAATGAGCAGTTCTTC	CASSYRGSSYNEQFF
.	TRBV28	TRBJ1-4	16	.	TGTGCCAGCAGTCCAAGCAGGTGGTCGATTGATGAAAAACTGTTTTTT	CASSPSRWSIDEKLFF
.	TRBV6-5	TRBJ2-2	15	TRBD2	TGTGCCAGCGGTCGACTAGCGGGAGGGTCCGGGGAGCTGTTTTTT	CASGRLAGGSGELFF
.	TRBV5-1	TRBJ2-5	17	TRBD2	TGCGCCAGCAGCTTGGTAATCGGCGGGAGGGTACAAGAGACCCAGTACTTC	CASSLVIGGRVQETQYF
.	TRBV19	TRBJ1-3	14	.	TGTGCCTCTATGGGACGGACCTCTGGAAACACCATATATTTT	CASMGRTSGNTIYF
.	TRBV10-1	TRBJ1-5	20	TRBD1	TGCGCCAGCAGTGCCCACGGGGAGACAGGGAGAGGGGATAGCAATCAGCCCCAGCATTTT	CASSAHGETGRGDSNQPQHF
.	TRBV5-5	TRBJ2-3	14	TRBD2	TGTGCCAGCGGAACTGGGAGGGTTGGAGATACGCAGTATTTT	CASGTGRVGDTQYF
.	TRBV29-1	TRBJ2-7	14	TRBD1	TGCAGCGTCCTGGACAGGTCCAAGGATAACGAGCAGTACTTC	CSVLDRSKDNEQYF
.	TRBV7-8	TRBJ2-7	15	.	TGTGCCAGCAGCCTGCAAGGACGGAGCTCCTACGAGCAGTACTTC	CASSLQGRSSYEQYF
.	TRBV15	TRBJ2-1	17	.	TGTGCCACCAGCAGGGGTAGGGGGAGCCCCCCCTACAATGAGCAGTTCTTC	CATSRGRGSPPYNEQFF
.	TRBV5-1	TRBJ2-5	16	.	TGCGCCAGCAGCTTACTGACCGGGCCTAAGGAGGAGACCCAGTACTTC	CASSLLTGPKEETQYF
.	TRBV5-1	TRBJ2-7	14	.	TGCGCCAGCAGCACAGGACAGCTCCTACGAGTGGAGTACTTC	CASSTGQLLRVEYF
.	TRBV7-8	TRBJ2-1	21	TRBD2	TGTGCCAGCAGCCGACGGGAGGATGGTGGGGATGGCCCTGGTTCCTACAATGAGCAGTTCTTC	CASSRREDGGDGPGSYNEQFF
.	TRBV11-2	TRBJ2-7	15	.	TGTGCCAGCAGCTTATCTTCGGGGCCCTCCTACGAGCAGTACTTC	CASSLSSGPSYEQYF
once	TRBV19	TRBJ1-2	16	.	TGTGCCAGTAGTAACCGGGCTACAATCGGGTCGCATGGCTACACCTTC	CASSNRATIGSHGYTF
.	TRBV29-1	TRBJ1-1	13	.	TGCAGCGTTGACACGGGGGCACACACTGAAGCTTTCTTT	CSVDTGAHTEAFF
.	TRBV21-1	TRBJ1-5	15	.	TGTGCCAGCAGCACGCGGACAGGGGGTGATCAGCCCCAGCATTTT	CASSTRTGGDQPQHF
.	TRBV27	TRBJ2-5	22	TRBD2	TGTGCCAGCAGTCAGTCCCCCTCAGGACTAGCGGGAGTTAGTAGTGCGGAAGAGACCCAGTACTTC	CASSQSPSGLAGVSSAEETQYF
.	TRBV28	TRBJ1-5	13	.	TGTGCCAGCAGTTTATTCGGAGAGCAGCCCCAGCATTTT	CASSLFGEQPQHF
.	TRBV5-1	TRBJ2-7	17	TRBD2	TGCGCCAGCAGCTTGGCTCGCGGGACTAGAGGGATCTACGAGCAGTACTTC	CASSLARGTRGIYEQYF
few	TRBV18	TRBJ1-1	14	.	TGTGCCAGCTCACCACTTGGGGGGAACACTGAAGCTTTCTTT	CASSPLGGNTEAFF
.	TRBV7-2	TRBJ2-4	19	TRBD2	TGTGCCAGCAGCTCGACCGCCGGGACTAGCAGACTAGCCAAAAACATTCAGTACTTC	CASSSTAGTSRLAKNIQYF
once	TRBV11-1	TRBJ2-7	14	.	TGTGCCAGCAGCTTAAGGCTCGGGACTTACGAGCAGTACTTC	CASSLRLGTYEQYF
.	TRBV10-2	TRBJ2-5	13	TRBD1	TGCGCCAGCAACAGACAGGGACAGGAGACCCAGTACTTC	CASNRQGQETQYF
.	TRBV30	TRBJ2-3	16	TRBD2	TGTGCCTGTGGGGGGGGAGGAGGCCGTAGCCCAGATACGCAGTATTTT	CACGGGGGRSPDTQYF
.	TRBV28	TRBJ1-1	15	.	TGTGCCAGCAGGGCCAGGCTCCCGGCAAACACTGAAGCTTTCTTT	CASRARLPANTEAFF
.	TRBV6-5	TRBJ2-7	11	.	TGTGCCAGCAGCAGGGGGGGCGAGCAGTACTTC	CASSRGGEQYF
once	TRBV28	TRBJ2-2	18	TRBD2	TGTGCCAGCAGCCTAATAGGGCTAGCGGGGGGAGGCAACGGGGAGCTGTTTTTT	CASSLIGLAGGGNGELFF
.	TRBV5-1	TRBJ1-5	17	TRBD1	TGCGCCAGCAGCGCCGGGACAGGGGGCGTTGGCAATCAGCCCCAGCATTTT	CASSAGTGGVGNQPQHF
.	TRBV29-1	TRBJ1-4	13	.	TGCAGCGCCGGGTGGGGAGGGGATGAAAAACTGTTTTTT	CSAGWGGDEKLFF
.	TRBV10-3	TRBJ1-1	15	.	TGTGCCATCAGGGCAGCTCAACCTTCGAACACTGAAGCTTTCTTT	CAIRAAQPSNTEAFF
.	TRBV5-8	TRBJ2-7	13	.	TGTGCCAGCAGCTTACAGGTTTGGGGCGAGCAGTACTTC	CASSLQVWGEQYF
.	TRBV27	TRBJ2-5	14	.	TGTGCCAGCAGTTTACTTCAGGTTGGGGAGACCCAGTACTTC	CASSLLQVGETQYF
.	TRBV28	TRBJ2-2	15	.	TGTGCCAGCAGGTGGAGTGGAGGAGGCACCGGGGAGCTGTTTTTT	CASRWSGGGTGELFF